This T cell receptor (beta chain) was recorded in a study of T cell clones after liver transplantation. Overall study context: TCRbeta sequencing after a pre-transplant mixed lymphocyte reaction identified graft-donor-reactive clones, later tracked in post-transplant blood. As an antigen-independent comparator, third-party-reactive TCRbeta sequences came from pre-transplant mixed lymphocyte reactions.

Assay used: immunoSEQ multiplex PCR; TCRdb lists only in-frame clones, some missing. The sample lists roughly 74,000 clones, 80% occurring once. The germline V gene encodes CDR1 SGHKS and CDR2 YYEKEE (reference sequence). V lost 0 bases and J lost 5, with 12 bases in between. This CDR3 has 14 residues. The material sequenced was CD4+ T cells from blood, taken before liver transplant. The source of this sequence is a human donor who received a liver transplant. This chain connects TRBV5-5 to TRBJ2-7; a possible D gene is TRBD1 (5 bases). The CDR3, as DNA: TGTGCCAGCAGCTTGGTACCCGACAGCGACGAGCAGTACTTC. Translation gives CASSLVPDSDEQYF.